These T cell receptor beta chains were read from a single sample in a study of blood T cell repertoires in COVID-19. Generated by immunoSEQ multiplex PCR, the TCRdb table keeps only in-frame clones and is missing some. The repertoire holds approximately 250,000 clones, with roughly nine tenths as singletons. Material: peripheral blood. These receptors all stem from a man aged 40-49 years with active or convalescent COVID-19. Each CDR3 is given with its conserved first and last residue. A D gene is named only where the DNA matches it firmly. Only some rows state a clone size, as once, few, many or a class for expanded clones.

>13|TRBJ2-1|-|-|TRBV11-3
CASKGGLYNEQFF
TGTGCCAGCAAGGGAGGACTCTACAATGAGCAGTTCTTC
>15|TRBJ2-3|-|-|TRBV7-9
CASSLDPGPFVEQYF
TGTGCCAGCAGCTTAGACCCAGGGCCCTTTGTAGAGCAGTATTTT
>16|TRBJ2-1|-|TRBD2|TRBV5-1
CASSLLAGGPGNEQFF
TGCGCCAGCAGCTTGCTAGCGGGAGGGCCAGGAAATGAGCAGTTCTTC
>14|TRBJ1-1|-|-|TRBV6-5
CASIRAGPRGIAFF
TGTGCCAGCATTCGGGCGGGCCCTCGGGGGATAGCTTTCTTT
>14|TRBJ1-2|-|TRBD1|TRBV7-9
CASTLSRGDYGYTF
TGTGCCAGCACGTTATCCAGGGGGGACTATGGCTACACCTTC
>14|TRBJ1-6|-|-|TRBV14
CASSQGGGNSPLHF
TGTGCCAGCAGCCAAGGAGGGGGAAATTCACCCCTCCACTTT
>11|TRBJ1-1|-|TRBD1|TRBV6-5
CALRTGGFSFF
TGTGCCTTAAGGACAGGGGGCTTTTCTTTCTTT
>15|TRBJ2-3|-|TRBD1|TRBV3-1/TRBV3-2
CASSQATGVTDTQYF
TGTGCCAGCAGCCAAGCTACAGGGGTAACAGATACGCAGTATTTT
>20|TRBJ2-6|-|-|TRBV27
CASSSYARTGRGAGANVLTF
TGTGCCAGCAGTTCATACGCCCGGACAGGGAGGGGGGCTGGGGCCAACGTCCTGACTTTC
>16|TRBJ1-6|-|-|TRBV27
CASSLSSETYNSPLHF
TGTGCCAGCAGTTTATCAAGCGAGACTTATAATTCACCCCTCCACTTT
>13|TRBJ1-1|-|-|TRBV29-1
CSASQGINTEAFF
TGCAGCGCCTCCCAGGGGATTAACACTGAAGCTTTCTTT
>15|TRBJ2-1|-|TRBD1|TRBV5-6
CASSPGGASYNEQFF
TGTGCCAGCAGTCCAGGGGGCGCCTCCTACAATGAGCAGTTCTTC
>16|TRBJ2-6|-|-|TRBV6-1
CASSEIWGAGANVLTF
TGTGCCAGCAGTGAAATATGGGGAGCTGGGGCCAACGTCCTGACTTTC
>14|TRBJ2-5|-|-|TRBV28
CASSSPPGHETQYF
TGTGCCAGCAGTTCTCCTCCGGGACACGAGACCCAGTACTTC
>14|TRBJ1-1|-|-|TRBV15
CATSRDPEAAEAFF
TGTGCCACCAGCAGAGATCCCGAGGCAGCCGAAGCTTTCTTT
>15|TRBJ2-3|once|TRBD2|TRBV10-2
CASIRGGSKADTQYF
TGCGCCAGCATTCGGGGGGGCAGTAAGGCAGATACGCAGTATTTT
>15|TRBJ2-2|-|TRBD2|TRBV9
CASGRAGAYAGELFF
TGTGCCAGCGGGAGGGCGGGTGCTTACGCCGGGGAGCTGTTTTTT
>15|TRBJ1-2|-|-|TRBV9
CASSASHGEGVDYTF
TGTGCCAGCAGCGCATCTCACGGGGAGGGGGTAGACTACACCTTC
>16|TRBJ1-6|-|TRBD1|TRBV3-1/TRBV3-2
CASSQLDRGGNSPLHF
TGTGCCAGCAGCCAACTGGACAGGGGCGGTAATTCACCCCTCCACTTT
>15|TRBJ2-3|-|TRBD2|TRBV9
CASSASGSGADTQYF
TGTGCCAGCAGCGCTAGCGGGAGTGGGGCAGATACGCAGTATTTT
>11|TRBJ2-5|-|-|TRBV12-3/TRBV12-4
CASSYQETQYF
TGTGCCAGCAGCTACCAAGAGACCCAGTACTTC
>15|TRBJ1-5|-|-|TRBV2
CASSTGRSGNQPQHF
TGTGCCAGCAGTACAGGGCGGAGTGGCAATCAGCCCCAGCATTTT
>14|TRBJ1-6|-|-|TRBV6-6
CASSGPLGDSPLHF
TGTGCCAGCAGTGGACCTTTAGGGGATTCACCCCTCCACTTT
>15|TRBJ1-1|-|-|TRBV7-2
CASSANQGMNTEAFF
TGTGCCAGCAGCGCCAACCAGGGAATGAACACTGAAGCTTTCTTT
>14|TRBJ1-3|-|-|TRBV9
CASSVGGGLNTIYF
TGTGCCAGCAGCGTAGGAGGTGGACTTAACACCATATATTTT
>14|TRBJ2-2|-|-|TRBV5-1
CASSLFGETGELFF
TGCGCCAGCAGCTTGTTCGGGGAAACCGGGGAGCTGTTTTTT